This T cell receptor beta chain was retrieved from a study of blood T cell repertoires in COVID-19. Study-level background: The United States, Italy and Spain supplied acute and convalescent COVID-19 samples. In each case, the material was cDNA or gDNA derived from T cells, B-cell-depleted T cells, or PBMCs.

The sample holds one count of this clone. The germline CDR1 and CDR2 sequences are SEHNR and FQNEAQ (reference sequence). The V end lost 5 bases, the J end lost 3 bases, and 14 bases lay between the germline ends. CDR3 size: 15 residues. Per the study methods: Researchers report that nucleated cell counts were estimated from reference gene primer amplification. Assay: immunoSEQ multiplex PCR; the TCRdb copy retains only in-frame clones and omits some. Clone size and the V and J calls come from that table; the DNA yielded D and trimming. Among 100,000 to 150,000 clones listed, 85% were seen once. The TCR was taken from a woman older than 75 with acute or convalescent COVID-19. The V and J genes are TRBV7-9 and TRBJ1-5; TRBD1 might be the D (6 bases). The specimen sequenced was peripheral blood. The CDR3 reads CASSVDRNSNQPQHF. DNA of the CDR3: TGTGCCAGCAGCGTCGACAGGAACTCCAATCAGCCCCAGCATTTT. The full variable domain, completed using reference TRBV7-9 and TRBJ1-5, is DTGVSQNPRHKITKRGQNVTFRCDPISEHNRLYWYRQTLGQGPEFLTYFQNEAQLEKSRLLSDRFSAERPKGSFSTLEIQRTEQGDSAMYLCASSVDRNSNQPQHFGDGTRLSIL.